Following are 10 T cell receptor beta chains from one sample sequenced in a study of T cells expressing NK-cell markers. TCRdb derives one entry per CDR3 protein from the 5' RACE reads, leaving out DNA. The listing records more than 400,000 distinct CDR3 sequences. The specimen sequenced was blood T cells: a sorted CD56 or NKG2C T cell subset, CD4+ or CD8+ T cells, or bulk PBMC T cells (not recorded which). These receptors originate from a woman aged 18 to 75 in good health.

This chain uses TRBV11-2 with TRBJ1-4; absent DNA, TCRdb's TRBD1 call cannot be checked. The CDR3 loop spans 15 amino acids. The germline gives CDR1 SGHAT, CDR2 FQNNGV. The CDR3 protein is CASSLAPGADEKLFF.

This sequence joins TRBV28 and TRBJ1-5; TCRdb returns TRBD1, unconfirmable since there is no DNA. The V gene's germline CDR1 is MDHEN and CDR2 SYDVKM. CDR3 length equals 16 residues. The CDR3 spells CASSLFGGTWNQPQHF.

The genes are TRBV5-1 and TRBJ1-2; the TCRdb call, TRBD1, lacks DNA for checking. Germline assignment: CDR1 SGHRS and CDR2 YFSETQ. This CDR3 contains 14 residues. The CDR3 reads CASSLMERGGGYTF.

The V call is TRBV20-1, the J call TRBJ1-2; the TCRdb D gene call, TRBD1, has no DNA to confirm it. The CDR3 is 13 amino acids. Per germline, CDR1 DFQATT and CDR2 SNEGSKA (reference sequence). The CDR3 region is CSASRHREPGYTF.

The chain couples TRBV29-1 to TRBJ1-2. Germline V CDR1 and CDR2: SQVTM, ANQGSEA. The CDR3 runs 12 residues. CDR3 region: CSVASLGDSYTF.

The V call is TRBV20-1, the J call TRBJ2-2; TCRdb's D call, TRBD1, is unchecked because there is no DNA. CDR3 size: 14 residues. The germline gives CDR1 DFQATT, CDR2 SNEGSKA (reference sequence). The CDR3 reads CSAGRTGITGELFF.

The chain has TRBV5-6 and TRBJ2-7; lacking DNA, the TRBD2 call made by TCRdb goes unchecked. Germline lookup yields CDR1 SGHDT and CDR2 YYEEEE. The CDR3 is 17 residues long. CDR3 sequence: CASSLPYSGSSTDEQYF. The entire variable domain, with the rest obtained from reference TRBV5-6 and TRBJ2-7, is as follows: DAGVTQSPTHLIKTRGQQVTLRCSPKSGHDTVSWYQQALGQGPQFIFQYYEEEERQRGNFPDRFSGHQFPNYSSELNVNALLLGDSALYLCASSLPYSGSSTDEQYFGPGTRLTVT.

The chain joins TRBV20-1 to TRBJ2-7; TCRdb's assignment of TRBD2 cannot be checked, as there is no DNA. This CDR3 has 15 amino acids. Germline CDR1 DFQATT, CDR2 SNEGSKA (reference sequence). This chain's CDR3 is CSASTIAESPYEQYF.

This rearrangement joins TRBV12-3 or TRBV12-4 to TRBJ2-1; with no DNA, the TCRdb D assignment of TRBD1 cannot be verified. CDR3 length: 13 amino acids. Here the CDR3 reads CASSLVNGASQFF.

The chain joins TRBV20-1 to TRBJ2-7; TCRdb gives TRBD2 as the D gene, but with no DNA this cannot be confirmed. This CDR3 has 16 amino acids. Looked up from germline, CDR1 is DFQATT and CDR2 is SNEGSKA (reference sequence). This CDR3 is CSASLSTSGRSYEQYF.